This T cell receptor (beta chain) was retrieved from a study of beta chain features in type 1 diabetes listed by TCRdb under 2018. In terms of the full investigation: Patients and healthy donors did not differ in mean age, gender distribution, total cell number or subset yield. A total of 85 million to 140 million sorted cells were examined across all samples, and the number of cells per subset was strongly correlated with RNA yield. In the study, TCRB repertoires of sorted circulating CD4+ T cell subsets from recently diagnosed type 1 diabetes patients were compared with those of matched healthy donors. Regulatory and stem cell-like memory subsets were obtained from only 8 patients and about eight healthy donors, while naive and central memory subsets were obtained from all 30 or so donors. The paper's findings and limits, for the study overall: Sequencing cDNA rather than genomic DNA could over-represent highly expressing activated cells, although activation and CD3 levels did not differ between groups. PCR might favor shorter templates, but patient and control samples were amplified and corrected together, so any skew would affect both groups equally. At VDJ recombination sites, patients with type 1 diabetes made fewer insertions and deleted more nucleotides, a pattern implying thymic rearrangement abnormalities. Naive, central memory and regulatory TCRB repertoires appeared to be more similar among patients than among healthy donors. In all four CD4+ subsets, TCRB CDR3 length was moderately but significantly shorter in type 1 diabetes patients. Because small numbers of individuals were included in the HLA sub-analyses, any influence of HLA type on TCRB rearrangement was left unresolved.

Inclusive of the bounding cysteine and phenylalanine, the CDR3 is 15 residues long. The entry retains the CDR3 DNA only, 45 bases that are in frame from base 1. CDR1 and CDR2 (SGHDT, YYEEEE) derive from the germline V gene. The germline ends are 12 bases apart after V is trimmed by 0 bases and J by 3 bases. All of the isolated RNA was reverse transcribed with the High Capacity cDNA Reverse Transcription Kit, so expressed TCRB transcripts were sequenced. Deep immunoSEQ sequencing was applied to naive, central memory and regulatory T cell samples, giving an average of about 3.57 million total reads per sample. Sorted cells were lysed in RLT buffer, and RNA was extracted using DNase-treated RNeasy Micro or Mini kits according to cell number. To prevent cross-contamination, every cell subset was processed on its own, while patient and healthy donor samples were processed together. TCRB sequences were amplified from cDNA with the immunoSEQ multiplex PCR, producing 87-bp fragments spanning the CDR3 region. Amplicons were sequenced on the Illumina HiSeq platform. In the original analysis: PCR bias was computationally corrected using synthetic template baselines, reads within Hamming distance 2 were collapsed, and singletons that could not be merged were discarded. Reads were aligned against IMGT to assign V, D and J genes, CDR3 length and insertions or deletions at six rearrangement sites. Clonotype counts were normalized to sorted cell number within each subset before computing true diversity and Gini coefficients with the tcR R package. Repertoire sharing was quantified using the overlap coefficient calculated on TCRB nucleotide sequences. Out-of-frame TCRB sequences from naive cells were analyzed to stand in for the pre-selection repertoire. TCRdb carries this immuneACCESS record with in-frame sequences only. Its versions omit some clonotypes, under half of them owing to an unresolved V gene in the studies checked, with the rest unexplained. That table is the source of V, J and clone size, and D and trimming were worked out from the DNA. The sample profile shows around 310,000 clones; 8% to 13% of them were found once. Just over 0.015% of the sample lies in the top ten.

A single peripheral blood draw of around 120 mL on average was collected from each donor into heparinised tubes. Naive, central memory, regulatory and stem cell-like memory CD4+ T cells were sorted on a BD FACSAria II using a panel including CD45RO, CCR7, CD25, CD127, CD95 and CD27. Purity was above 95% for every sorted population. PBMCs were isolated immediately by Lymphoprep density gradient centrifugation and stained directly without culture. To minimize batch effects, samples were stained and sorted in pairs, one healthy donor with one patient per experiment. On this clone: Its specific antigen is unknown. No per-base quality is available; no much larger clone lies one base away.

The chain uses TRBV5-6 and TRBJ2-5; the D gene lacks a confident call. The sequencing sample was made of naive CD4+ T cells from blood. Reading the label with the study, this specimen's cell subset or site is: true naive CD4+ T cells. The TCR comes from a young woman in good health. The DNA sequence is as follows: TGTGCCAGCAGCTTGGGTGTAGGCAGGAAAGAGACCCAGTACTTC. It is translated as CASSLGVGRKETQYF.